Below are 14 T cell receptor beta chains sequenced from a single sample in a study of OX40 agonist ivuxolimab in advanced cancers. Here immunoSEQ multiplex PCR was the method, and the copy in TCRdb shows in-frame clones only, minus some. In the table there are 75,000 to 80,000 clones, about 87% of which are singletons. Sequencing was performed on CD4+ or CD8+ T cells sorted from blood, taken in a trial of the OX40 agonist ivuxolimab. These receptors all come from an adult with an advanced solid tumor such as melanoma, head and neck, liver or kidney cancer.

This clone was recorded at least ten times. The chain has TRBV7-9 and TRBJ2-7; either TRBD1 or TRBD2 may supply D (5 bases each). Between the trimmed V and J ends, which lost 5 bases and 7 bases, there was a span of 15 bases. The V gene's germline CDR1 is SEHNR and CDR2 FQNEAQ (reference sequence). The CDR3 is 13 amino acids. In DNA, the CDR3 is TGTGCCAGCAGCCCCCGGGGACCGGAGGAGCAGTACTTC. This encodes CASSPRGPEEQYF.

The genes are TRBV6-6 and TRBJ2-7; TRBD2 agrees at 10 bases. The J segment lost 1 base and the V segment lost 6 bases, leaving 9 bases of the junction unmatched. This CDR3 is built from 16 residues. Germline lookup yields CDR1 MNHNY and CDR2 SVGAGI (reference sequence). The CDR3 DNA follows: TGTGCCAGCAGCGAGCGGGGGGGGTTTAGTTCCTACGAGCAGTACTTC. This translates into CASSERGGFSSYEQYF.

The V call is TRBV9, the J call TRBJ2-5; TRBD2 matches at 8 bases. CDR3 length: 18 residues. The J segment lost 2 bases and the V segment lost 0 bases, leaving 12 bases of the junction unmatched. Germline V gene data show CDR1 as SGDLS and CDR2 as YYNGEE. CDR3: CASSVDFGGGLVQETQYF. CDR3 nucleotides: TGTGCCAGCAGCGTAGATTTCGGCGGGGGGCTCGTACAAGAGACCCAGTACTTC.

The chain links TRBV7-8 to TRBJ2-5; D is possibly TRBD1 or TRBD2 (6 bases each). The length of the CDR3 is 16 residues. Trimming shortened V by 1 base and J by 5 bases, and 17 bases separated the two germline ends. Germline V gives CDR1 SGHVS, CDR2 FQNEAQ. For the CDR3, the DNA is TGTGCCAGCAGCTTAGGGGTGAGGGGGGCATTGGAGACCCAGTACTTC. Encoded protein: CASSLGVRGALETQYF.

The chain's CDR3 is CASSLLAVQETQYF. CDR3 in DNA: TGTGCCAGCAGCCTACTAGCGGTCCAAGAGACCCAGTACTTC. This sequence joins TRBV7-2 and TRBJ2-5; 8 positions match TRBD2. This CDR3 region has 14 residues. Germline loops: CDR1 SGHTA, CDR2 FQGNSA. J was trimmed by 1 base and V by 5 bases; bases with no gene match: 3.

As concerns this clone: One junction end does not reproduce the germline sequence, and a read error may be involved. The chain recombines TRBV18 with TRBJ1-5; 10 bases line up with TRBD1. The CDR3 runs 14 residues. CDR1 KGHSH and CDR2 LQKENI come from the germline V gene. CDR3 sequence reads: CASSLGQGDQPQHF. CDR3 nucleotides: TGTGCCAGCTCCCTTGGACAGGGGGATCAACCCCAGCATTTT.

This sequence joins TRBV5-8 and TRBJ1-2, with D unresolved. CDR1 is SGHTS and CDR2 is YDEGEE in the germline V gene. V dropped 1 base and J dropped 3 bases, with 10 bases sitting between them. The CDR3 has 14 residues. The CDR3: CASSLSPGDYGYTF. The CDR3 DNA is TGTGCCAGCAGCTTGTCCCCCGGCGACTATGGCTACACCTTC.

V and J are TRBV28 and TRBJ1-4; D gene unclear. Germline CDR1 reads MDHEN; CDR2 reads SYDVKM. Trimming cost V 4 bases and J 0 bases, with 9 bases left between them. The CDR3 has 15 residues. CDR3 nucleotides: TGTGCCAGCAGTTCGGCGACCTCAACTAATGAAAAACTGTTTTTT. It translates to CASSSATSTNEKLFF.

This clone appeared a few times. V is TRBV6-5 and J is TRBJ2-7; 7 bases match TRBD1. V was pared by 9 bases and J by 2 bases, with 7 bases of the junction left unmatched. CDR1 and CDR2 from the germline V gene are MNHEY and SVGAGI. The CDR3 spans 13 residues. Here the CDR3 reads CASSGTATYEQYF. CDR3 DNA: TGTGCCAGTTCCGGGACAGCAACCTACGAGCAGTACTTC.

The chain is built from TRBV18 and TRBJ2-7; D gene uncertain. Germline CDR1 is KGHSH and CDR2 is LQKENI. CDR3 size: 16 residues. Trimming removed 6 bases at V and 7 bases at J, with 25 bases between. CDR3 bases: TGTGCCAGCTCCTCCATCGAATTGGCGGTATTTGTAGAGCAGTACTTC. This gives the protein CASSSIELAVFVEQYF. Supplemented by reference TRBV18 and TRBJ2-7, the full variable domain reads NAGVMQNPRHLVRRRGQEARLRCSPMKGHSHVYWYRQLPEEGLKFMVYLQKENIIDESGMPKERFSAEFPKEGPSILRIQQVVRGDSAAYFCASSSIELAVFVEQYFGPGTRLTVT.

The CDR3 loop is CASTPARLNTGELFF. DNA for the CDR3: TGTGCCAGCACTCCCGCTCGGCTAAACACCGGGGAGCTGTTTTTT. The chain uses TRBV6-5 and TRBJ2-2; D call uncertain. CDR1 and CDR2 from the germline V gene are MNHEY and SVGAGI. The CDR3 length is 15 residues. Trimming removed 7 bases at V and 2 bases at J, with 14 bases between.

This clone has more than one count but fewer than ten. The V call is TRBV6-6, the J call TRBJ2-1; possibly TRBD2 for D (7 bases). This CDR3 is built from 16 residues. With 0 bases removed from V and 6 bases from J, the gap between germline ends came to 15 bases. CDR1 and CDR2 from the germline V gene are MNHNY and SVGAGI (reference sequence). This CDR3 is CASSYSGRGLGNEQFF. The CDR3 DNA is TGTGCCAGCAGTTACTCAGGGCGGGGGCTGGGCAATGAGCAGTTCTTC.

The chain recombines TRBV5-6 with TRBJ2-1; unclear D gene. CDR3 length: 13 residues. V lost 0 bases and J 4 bases, leaving 5 bases between the germline ends. CDR1 and CDR2 from the germline V gene are SGHDT and YYEEEE. The CDR3 reads CASSLGQYNEQFF. The CDR3 bases are TGTGCCAGCAGCTTGGGTCAGTACAATGAGCAGTTCTTC. Full variable domain (remainder filled in from reference TRBV5-6 and TRBJ2-1): DAGVTQSPTHLIKTRGQQVTLRCSPKSGHDTVSWYQQALGQGPQFIFQYYEEEERQRGNFPDRFSGHQFPNYSSELNVNALLLGDSALYLCASSLGQYNEQFFGPGTRLTVL.

V gene TRBV10-2 combines with J gene TRBJ1-2; tentatively, D is TRBD1 (6 bases). V was pared by 4 bases and J by 8 bases, with 17 bases between. The CDR3 runs 14 residues. Germline V gene sequence: CDR1 WSHSY, CDR2 SAAADI. Here the CDR3 reads CASSGALGGEGYTF. CDR3 nucleotides: TGCGCCAGCAGTGGGGCCCTAGGGGGAGAGGGCTACACCTTC.